The entry below gives a single T cell receptor beta chain sequence along with its context. This clonotype was counted ten times or more. No antigen is known for it. Nothing much larger sits one base from this clone, and base qualities are not available. V lost 2 bases and J lost 5 bases; the stretch between them is 18 bases long. CDR1 KGHSH and CDR2 LQKENI are derived from the germline V gene. The CDR3 measures 16 amino acids from cysteine to phenylalanine. The sequence is cut down to CDR3 DNA, 48 bases in frame from base 1. This specimen belongs to a study of T cells in Graves' hyperthyroidism and ophthalmopathy (dated by TCRdb to about 2019). Regarding the complete study: Peripheral blood was sampled at the time of initial diagnosis, prior to any treatment. A discovery cohort of about 96 patients, roughly 43 with Graves' ophthalmopathy and about 58 with stable Graves' hyperthyroidism, was used to find distinguishing TCR V-J signatures. Prospective prediction of ophthalmopathy was tested in an independent validation cohort consisting of 18 hyperthyroidism patients and some 17 patients who later progressed to ophthalmopathy. The 75 to 100 discovery patients were divided at random into training and test sets in a 7:3 ratio. In addition, the study compared T-cell repertoires in thyroid tissue and in blood from six Graves' hyperthyroidism patients. After sampling, hyperthyroidism patients received methimazole starting at 30 mg daily, and ophthalmopathy patients received high-dose intravenous methylprednisolone. The paper describes TCR Vbeta CDR3 sequencing of around 130 peripheral blood samples, made up of 43 ophthalmopathy patients, around 78 hyperthyroidism patients and approximately 17 progressor patients.

Graves' hyperthyroidism was defined as stable when no progression to ophthalmopathy occurred over 18 months of follow-up. Hyperthyroidism patients were newly diagnosed, had a disease duration of under 2 months, and were aged 18 to 65 years. The study excluded patients with uncontrolled infections, other autoimmune diseases, pregnancy or lactation. Clinical symptoms, serum thyroxine and TRAb, thyroid ultrasound, and orbital computed tomography formed the basis for the diagnoses. PBMCs were isolated from about 10 ml of fresh peripheral blood by Ficoll-Paque density gradient centrifugation. Total RNA was extracted with Trizol reagent, and quality was checked on an Agilent 2100 Bioanalyzer. The study at large found these results: Most expanded thyroid clonotypes (frequency above 0.001) were also detected in blood, suggesting blood repertoires may reflect thyroid immune responses. A 13 V-J signature model separated ophthalmopathy from stable hyperthyroidism, with over 85% sensitivity and about 81% specificity in cross-validation and 80%/75% in testing. During validation, the model predicted progression to ophthalmopathy a median of approximately six months ahead of onset, with more than 60% sensitivity and less than 85% specificity. No statistical method was used to fix the sample size in advance, and group allocation was not hidden from the investigators.

TCR beta CDR3 regions were amplified from RNA transcripts. A first-round RT-PCR of the TCR CDR3 used the HTBI primer set with the Qiagen OneStep RT-PCR kit. Libraries were constructed in a second round of multiplex PCR, after which size selection and purification were performed. Sequencing of the libraries was done on an Illumina HiSeq2000 using paired-end 100 bp reads. In the source study's methods: Raw data were processed with SOAPnuke, discarding reads with adapters, uncalled bases, mean Phred below 15, or no exact constant-primer or identifier match. COPE v1.2.5 was used to merge the high-quality paired reads, and each unique nucleotide sequence was defined as a clonotype. MiTCR v1.1 was used to align the clonotypes against IMGT TRBV, TRBD and TRBJ reference segments. The analysis included only V-J combinations with a frequency above 0.0001, which together covered 99% to 99.2% of the repertoires. The TCS score was defined as the ratio of F50 (clonal expansion) to E x V (chaos), calculated using BLOSUM62-based TCRdist between CDR3 peptides within each V-J. Welch's t-statistics and random forest reduced fewer than 550 V-J features to 13, which were used in a naive Bayes classifier (R e1071). The raw public reads went through TCRdb reprocessing: fastp at Q25, MiXCR clone calling, in-frame beta chains kept. Rows with one shared CDR3 protein collapse into an entry with the most common genes and DNA. What appears here as the V and J calls and clone size reflects TCRdb's work, not the paper's. The sample table records around 340,000 distinct CDR3 sequences; 15% to 20% of these occur just once. The top ten clonotypes cover around 47% of the sample.

In this chain, TRBV18 is recombined with TRBJ1-1; perhaps TRBD1 is the D gene, with 5 bases matching. The sample was blood. This receptor was taken from a woman in her fifties or sixties with Graves' hyperthyroidism. CDR3 protein: CASSPGLGRVGTEAFF. The nucleotide sequence reads as follows: TGTGCCAGCTCACCAGGGTTGGGCAGGGTTGGGACTGAAGCTTTCTTT.